The present T cell receptor beta chain was sequenced within a study of T cell responses to AZD1222 COVID-19 vaccine. Study results and caveats: No repertoire was sampled before or during the peak T cell response, only after it. Dominant at 160-218 and 743-854, vaccine-associated CD4 TCRs also spanned spike.

Worth noting for this clone: Its specificity is not known.

CDR1 ENHRY and CDR2 SYGVKD come from the germline V gene. The CDR3 runs to 17 residues. The V gene end was trimmed by 6 bases and the J gene end by 3 bases; junction bases not matched to a gene: 8. Assay: immunoSEQ multiplex PCR; the TCRdb copy retains only in-frame clones and omits some. The sample yields about 110,000 clones, approximately 86% seen once. This TCR was sampled from an adult in good health. This chain connects TRBV10-3 to TRBJ2-2, with 12 bases fitting TRBD1. The sample was peripheral blood, taken on day 0 of AZD1222 vaccination. The CDR3 protein is CAIRTDGTGGYTGELFF. CDR3 bases: TGTGCCATCAGGACCGATGGGACAGGGGGCTACACCGGGGAGCTGTTTTTT.